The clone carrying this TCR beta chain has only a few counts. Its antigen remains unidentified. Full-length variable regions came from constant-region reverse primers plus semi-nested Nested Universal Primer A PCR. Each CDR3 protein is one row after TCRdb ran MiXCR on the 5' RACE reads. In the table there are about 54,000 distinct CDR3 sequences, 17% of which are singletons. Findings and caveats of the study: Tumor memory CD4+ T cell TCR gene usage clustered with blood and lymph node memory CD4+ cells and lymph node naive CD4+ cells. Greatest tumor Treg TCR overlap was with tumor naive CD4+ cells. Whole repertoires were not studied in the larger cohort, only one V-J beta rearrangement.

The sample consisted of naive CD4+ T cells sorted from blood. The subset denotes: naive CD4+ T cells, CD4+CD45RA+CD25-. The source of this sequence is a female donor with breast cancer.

This CDR3 reads CASRSRTSRGDTQYF. CDR3 in DNA: TGTGCCAGCAGAAGTCGGACTAGCCGTGGAGATACGCAGTATTTT. This rearrangement joins TRBV12-3 or TRBV12-4 to TRBJ2-3, with TRBD2 matching over 8 bases. Trimming took 6 bases from V and 5 from J; bases not matched to a gene: 10. The CDR3 consists of 15 residues.